The entry that follows covers one T cell receptor (beta chain) sequence. Other DNA sequences in this sample translate to the same CDR3. The V gene's germline CDR1 is SGHRS and CDR2 YFSETQ. Deletions cut 0 bases from V and 6 bases from J, with 12 bases between. The CDR3 length is 14 residues. This record belongs to a study of blood T cell repertoires in COVID-19. The wider study: Acute-phase and convalescent COVID-19 samples originated in the United States, Italy and Spain. Sample material is recorded as cDNA or gDNA derived from T cells, B-cell-depleted T cells, or PBMCs.

Original processing notes: Reference gene primer amplification gave nucleated cell count estimates. Measured with immunoSEQ multiplex PCR; TCRdb has only the in-frame clones, and not every one. V and J calls and clone size come straight from that table; D and trimming were deduced from the DNA. In the table there are around 150,000 clones, roughly nine tenths of which are singletons. The sample was peripheral blood. This TCR came from a woman aged 55-69 years with active or convalescent COVID-19. The chain recombines TRBV5-1 with TRBJ1-2; D might be TRBD1 (5 bases). CDR3 in DNA: TGCGCCAGCAGCTTGGCGGGGGGTAGGGATGGCTACACCTTC. It codes for CASSLAGGRDGYTF. The entire variable domain, with the rest obtained from reference TRBV5-1 and TRBJ1-2, is as follows: KAGVTQTPRYLIKTRGQQVTLSCSPISGHRSVSWYQQTPGQGLQFLFEYFSETQRNKGNFPGRFSGRQFSNSRSEMNVSTLELGDSALYLCASSLAGGRDGYTFGSGTRLTVV.